The 20 T cell receptor beta chains reported below all come from one sample, sequenced in a study of identical twins. TCRdb ran MiXCR on the 5' RACE reads and lists one entry per CDR3 protein. Of around 300,000 distinct CDR3 sequences listed, about 8.1% are singletons. These data also formed part of another study, on yellow fever vaccine responses in identical twins.

Sequenced material: memory (CD45RO+) T cells sorted from blood. Every receptor here comes from a woman younger than 30 in good health.

This clonotype was seen more than once but under ten times. V gene TRBV5-1 combines with J gene TRBJ2-3, with 10 bases that match TRBD1. Germline CDR1 reads SGHRS; CDR2 reads YFSETQ. This CDR3 has 17 residues. The V gene end was trimmed by 3 bases and the J gene end by 4 bases; junction bases not matched to a gene: 11. CDR3: CASSSTPGTGASDTQYF. CDR3 bases: TGCGCCAGCAGCTCTACTCCCGGGACAGGGGCGTCAGATACGCAGTATTTT.

This clonotype was detected ten times or more. The chain employs TRBV25-1 and TRBJ1-1; 7 bases match TRBD1. Germline values: CDR1 MGHDK, CDR2 SYGVNS. This CDR3 region has 14 residues. J gave up 3 bases and V 4 bases, and 5 bases lay outside the gene matches. The CDR3 loop reads CASSATGSDTEAFF. CDR3 bases: TGTGCCAGCAGTGCGACAGGGTCGGACACTGAAGCTTTCTTT.

The rearrangement joins TRBV18 to TRBJ2-3, with D maybe TRBD1 (6 bases). The germline CDR1 and CDR2 sequences are KGHSH and LQKENI. The V end was cut by 2 bases, the J end by 11 bases, with 23 bases between. The CDR3 sequence is 16 residues long. The CDR3 region is CASSPGTRSDIHMQYF. The CDR3 DNA sequence: TGTGCCAGCTCACCAGGGACACGATCTGATATTCATATGCAGTATTTT.

The J gene is TRBJ2-3, the V gene TRBV12-5, with a possible D match to TRBD2 (5 bases). Germline lookup yields CDR1 LGHNT and CDR2 FRNRAP. This CDR3 has 13 amino acids. Trimming took off 4 bases at V and 3 bases at J, with 8 bases between the two ends. Here the CDR3 reads CASGYRGTDTQYF. The CDR3 DNA follows: TGTGCTAGTGGTTATCGGGGAACAGATACGCAGTATTTT.

This clonotype has more than one count but fewer than ten. The V gene is TRBV28, the J gene TRBJ1-5; 8 nucleotides match TRBD1. Germline-derived CDR1 and CDR2 are MDHEN and SYDVKM. CDR3 length: 15 amino acids. V was clipped by 5 bases and J by 6 bases; unmatched bases: 9. The CDR3 sequence: CASSKRYRGSQPQHF. The CDR3 DNA sequence: TGTGCCAGCAGTAAACGCTACAGGGGGAGTCAGCCCCAGCATTTT.

This clonotype was seen many times. The chain has TRBV15 and TRBJ2-3, with TRBD2 matching over 12 bases. Germline V lookup: CDR1 LNHNV, CDR2 YYDKDF (reference sequence). CDR3 length: 18 residues. Losses at the gene ends were 1 base for V and 4 bases for J; bases not matched to a gene: 9. CDR3: CATSRGDVASGGADTQYF. The DNA of the CDR3 is TGTGCCACCAGCAGAGGGGACGTGGCTAGCGGGGGGGCAGATACGCAGTATTTT.

This clonotype was seen only a few times. The chain is built from TRBV28 and TRBJ1-4; D possibly corresponds to TRBD1 (5 bases). The germline V gene encodes CDR1 MDHEN and CDR2 SYDVKM. The CDR3 is 14 amino acids. The V end lost 1 base, the J end lost 4 bases, and 7 bases lay between the germline ends. CDR3 in DNA: TGTGCCAGCAGTTTATCAGGGATTAATGAAAAACTGTTTTTT. As protein: CASSLSGINEKLFF.

This clonotype was detected ten times or more. The chain combines TRBV29-1 with TRBJ2-1; D gene unclear. The CDR3 is 11 residues long. Germline CDR1 reads SQVTM; CDR2 reads ANQGSEA. With 4 bases removed from V and 3 bases from J, the gap between germline ends came to 4 bases. The CDR3 spells CSVANYNEQFF. CDR3 coding DNA: TGCAGCGTTGCTAACTACAATGAGCAGTTCTTC.

This clonotype was picked up many times. The rearrangement uses TRBV29-1 and TRBJ1-2; TRBD1 aligns across 8 bases. Germline V CDR1 and CDR2: SQVTM, ANQGSEA. The ends lost 6 bases at V and 8 bases at J; junction bases unmatched: 8. The CDR3 loop spans 12 amino acids. The CDR3 bases are TGCAGCGTCGCCGACAGGGGTGAAGGCTACACCTTC. This sequence encodes CSVADRGEGYTF.

This clonotype was detected a few times. The CDR3 spells CSVVSDPSYEQYF. In DNA, the CDR3 is TGCAGCGTTGTGTCCGACCCCTCCTACGAGCAGTACTTC. The chain employs TRBV29-1 and TRBJ2-7; no clear D gene. Germline V gene lookup returns CDR1 SQVTM and CDR2 ANQGSEA. The CDR3 contains 13 residues. V was cut by 4 bases and J by 0 bases, with 10 bases left in between.

This clonotype was seen ten or more times. This chain joins TRBV3-1 and TRBJ2-3, with D possibly matching TRBD2 (5 bases). Germline assignment: CDR1 LGHDT and CDR2 YNNKEL (reference sequence). CDR3 length: 16 residues. Trimming shortened V by 2 bases and J by 0 bases, and 12 bases separated the two germline ends. CDR3 in amino acids: CASSQRPRTSTDTQYF. DNA for the CDR3: TGTGCCAGCAGCCAACGACCCAGGACTAGCACAGATACGCAGTATTTT.

This clonotype turned up a few times. The chain combines TRBV6-1 with TRBJ1-1; 8 nucleotides line up with TRBD1. Germline trimming cut 6 bases from V and 1 base from J; bases unmatched to any gene: 1. The germline CDR1 and CDR2 sequences are MNHNS and SASEGT. The CDR3 sequence is 13 residues long. The chain's CDR3 is CASRGQENTEAFF. The CDR3 nucleotides read TGTGCCAGCAGGGGACAGGAGAACACTGAAGCTTTCTTT.

The chain has TRBV6-1 and TRBJ1-6; D may be TRBD1 (5 bases). CDR1 is MNHNS, CDR2 SASEGT, per germline. V was trimmed by 4 bases and J by 7 bases, leaving 8 bases between them. The CDR3 runs to 13 residues. The CDR3 sequence: CASSADRNSPLHF. The CDR3 coding sequence is TGTGCCAGCAGTGCCGACAGAAATTCACCCCTCCACTTT.

This clonotype was detected many times. V gene TRBV2 combines with J gene TRBJ2-7, with 7 bases identical to TRBD2. The CDR3 length is 16 residues. V shed 7 bases, J shed 0 bases, and the junction held 12 bases outside the gene matches. Germline V lookup: CDR1 SNHLY, CDR2 FYNNEI. The CDR3, as DNA: TGTGCCAGCACGGGGGGTAGCGGTGTGTCCTCCTACGAGCAGTACTTC. It codes for CASTGGSGVSSYEQYF.

This clonotype has a count of ten or more. This chain uses TRBV20-1 with TRBJ2-1, with D hard to call. V gave up 7 bases and J gave up 0 bases, with 10 bases separating them. The CDR3 totals 13 residues. CDR1 is DFQATT and CDR2 is SNEGSKA in the germline V gene (reference sequence). Here the CDR3 DNA reads TGCAGTGTTGTCCCCAGCTCCTACAATGAGCAGTTCTTC. Protein: CSVVPSSYNEQFF.

This clonotype was detected many times. J is TRBJ2-1 and V is TRBV12-3 or TRBV12-4, with D possibly TRBD1 on 6 matching bases. The CDR3 is 16 amino acids. V was trimmed by 3 bases and J by 7 bases, leaving 19 bases between them. The CDR3 bases are TGTGCCAGCAGTTTTGTCATGGGGGCTAGAGGGAATGAGCAGTTCTTC. Protein sequence: CASSFVMGARGNEQFF.

This clonotype has just a few counts. The CDR3 here is CSARDKSLGRVGEQFF. CDR3 sequence (DNA): TGCAGTGCTAGAGATAAGTCTCTCGGACGGGTAGGGGAGCAGTTCTTC. The V gene is TRBV20-1, the J gene TRBJ2-1; D gene ambiguous. This CDR3 is built from 16 residues. V was clipped by 0 bases and J by 10 bases, with 22 bases between them. Germline CDR1 and CDR2: DFQATT and SNEGSKA (reference sequence).

The gene calls are TRBV7-6 and TRBJ2-2, with 8 bases matching TRBD2. Germline values: CDR1 SGHVS, CDR2 FNYEAQ. The CDR3 sequence is 18 residues long. The J segment lost 2 bases and the V segment lost 4 bases, leaving 12 bases of the junction unmatched. In DNA form, the CDR3 reads TGTGCCAGCAGCTGGGGCCTAGCGGGCCGGGGAAACACCGGGGAGCTGTTTTTT. Its translation: CASSWGLAGRGNTGELFF. Full variable domain (missing parts from reference TRBV7-6 and TRBJ2-2): GAGVSQSPRYKVTKRGQDVALRCDPISGHVSLYWYRQALGQGPEFLTYFNYEAQQDKSGLPNDRFSAERPEGSISTLTIQRTEQRDSAMYRCASSWGLAGRGNTGELFFGEGSRLTVL.

Ten or more counts support this clonotype. The chain joins TRBV11-2 to TRBJ2-1; D may be TRBD1 or TRBD2 (5 bases each). The CDR3 length is 18 residues. Trimming took off 4 bases at V and 6 bases at J, with 25 bases between the two ends. Germline values: CDR1 SGHAT, CDR2 FQNNGV. The CDR3 DNA follows: TGTGCCAGCAGCTCTGGGACCAGTCTTCTCCGCGGAGGCAATGAGCAGTTCTTC. Residues: CASSSGTSLLRGGNEQFF.

The chain carries TRBV19 and TRBJ2-5; D is perhaps TRBD2 (5 bases). The CDR3 covers 14 residues. V shed 5 bases and J shed 1 base, with 11 bases lying between them. The germline V gene has CDR1 LNHDA and CDR2 SQIVND (reference sequence). CDR3 sequence reads: CASSYQSGQETQYF. CDR3 bases: TGTGCCAGTAGTTACCAGAGCGGCCAAGAGACCCAGTACTTC.